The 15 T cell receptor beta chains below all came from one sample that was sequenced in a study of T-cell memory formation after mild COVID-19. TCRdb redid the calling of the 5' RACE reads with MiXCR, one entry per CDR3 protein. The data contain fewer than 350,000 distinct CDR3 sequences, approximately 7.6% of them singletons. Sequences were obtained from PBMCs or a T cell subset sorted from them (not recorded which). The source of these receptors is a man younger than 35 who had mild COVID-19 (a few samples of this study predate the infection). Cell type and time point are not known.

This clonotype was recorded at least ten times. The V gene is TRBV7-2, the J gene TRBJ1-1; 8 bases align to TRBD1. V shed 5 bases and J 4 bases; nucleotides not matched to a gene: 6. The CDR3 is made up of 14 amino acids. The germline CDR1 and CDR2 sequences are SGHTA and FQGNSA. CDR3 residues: CASSVRQGSTEAFF. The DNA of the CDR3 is TGTGCCAGCAGCGTAAGACAGGGGAGCACTGAAGCTTTCTTT.

The CDR3 region is CASSPNVRMNTEAFF. DNA for the CDR3: TGTGCCAGCTCACCAAACGTCAGAATGAACACTGAAGCTTTCTTT. The chain carries TRBV18 and TRBJ1-1; D remains unclear. Germline CDR1 reads KGHSH; CDR2 reads LQKENI. V lost 2 bases, J lost 0 bases, and 10 bases lay in between. The CDR3 is made up of 15 amino acids.

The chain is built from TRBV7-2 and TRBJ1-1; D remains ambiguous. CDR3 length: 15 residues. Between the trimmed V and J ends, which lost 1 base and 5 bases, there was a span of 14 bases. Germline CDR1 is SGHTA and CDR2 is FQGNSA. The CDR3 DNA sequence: TGTGCCAGCAGCTTAGTTAGAACGGTAGGGACTGAAGCTTTCTTT. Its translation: CASSLVRTVGTEAFF.

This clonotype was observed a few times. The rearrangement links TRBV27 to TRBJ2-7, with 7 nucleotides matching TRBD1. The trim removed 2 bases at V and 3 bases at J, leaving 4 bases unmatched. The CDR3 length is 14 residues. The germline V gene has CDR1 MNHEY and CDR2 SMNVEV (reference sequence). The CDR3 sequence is CASSLTRDSYEQYV. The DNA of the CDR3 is TGTGCCAGCAGTTTAACCCGGGACAGCTACGAGCAGTACGTC.

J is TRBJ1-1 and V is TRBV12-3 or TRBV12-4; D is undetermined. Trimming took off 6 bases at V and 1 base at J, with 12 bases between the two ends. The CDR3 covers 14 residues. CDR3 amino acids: CASRPIPGNTEAFF. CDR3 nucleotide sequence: TGTGCCAGCAGACCAATTCCAGGGAACACTGAAGCTTTCTTT.

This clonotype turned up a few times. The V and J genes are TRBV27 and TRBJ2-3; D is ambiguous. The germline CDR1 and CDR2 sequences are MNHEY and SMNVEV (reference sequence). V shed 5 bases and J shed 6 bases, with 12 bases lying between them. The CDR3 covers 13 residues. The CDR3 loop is CASSPLTSDTQYF. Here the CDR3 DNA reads TGTGCCAGCAGTCCATTGACTTCGGATACGCAGTATTTT.

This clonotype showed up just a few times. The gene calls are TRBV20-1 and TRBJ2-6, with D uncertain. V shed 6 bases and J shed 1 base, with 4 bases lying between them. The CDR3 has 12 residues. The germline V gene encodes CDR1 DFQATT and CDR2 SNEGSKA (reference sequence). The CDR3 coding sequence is TGCAGTGCGATGTCTGGGGCCAACGTCCTGACTTTC. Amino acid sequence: CSAMSGANVLTF.

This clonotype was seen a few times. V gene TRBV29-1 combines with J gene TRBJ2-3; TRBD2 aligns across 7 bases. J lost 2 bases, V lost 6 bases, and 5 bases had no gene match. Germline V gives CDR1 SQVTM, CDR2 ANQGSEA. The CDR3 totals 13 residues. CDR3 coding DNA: TGCAGCGTCGTCGGGACTATCACAGATACGCAGTATTTT. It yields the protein CSVVGTITDTQYF.

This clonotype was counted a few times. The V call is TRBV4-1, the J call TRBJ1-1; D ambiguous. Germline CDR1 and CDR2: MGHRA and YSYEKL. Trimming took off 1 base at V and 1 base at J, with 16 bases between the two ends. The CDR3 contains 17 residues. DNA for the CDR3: TGCGCCAGCAGCCAAGCCCTCTCTCGTTCCTCGAACACTGAAGCTTTCTTT. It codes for CASSQALSRSSNTEAFF.

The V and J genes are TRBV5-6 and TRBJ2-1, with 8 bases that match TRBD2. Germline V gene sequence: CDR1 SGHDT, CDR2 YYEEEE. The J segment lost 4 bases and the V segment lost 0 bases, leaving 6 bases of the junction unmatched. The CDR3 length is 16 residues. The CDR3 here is CASSLVPAGVYNEQFF. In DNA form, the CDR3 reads TGTGCCAGCAGCTTGGTACCAGCGGGGGTATACAATGAGCAGTTCTTC.

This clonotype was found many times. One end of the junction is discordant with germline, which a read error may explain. For the CDR3, the DNA is TGTGCCAGCTCGCCAGCCCGGGACAGGTTTAATGGAAAACTGTTTTTT. It yields the protein CASSPARDRFNGKLFF. The rearrangement uses TRBV18 and TRBJ1-4, with 8 nucleotides matching TRBD1. The CDR3 runs to 16 residues. The germline gives CDR1 KGHSH, CDR2 LQKENI. The full variable domain, rest sourced from reference TRBV18 and TRBJ1-4, is NAGVMQNPRHLVRRRGQEARLRCSPMKGHSHVYWYRQLPEEGLKFMVYLQKENIIDESGMPKERFSAEFPKEGPSILRIQQVVRGDSAAYFCASSPARDRFNGKLFFGSGTQLSVL.

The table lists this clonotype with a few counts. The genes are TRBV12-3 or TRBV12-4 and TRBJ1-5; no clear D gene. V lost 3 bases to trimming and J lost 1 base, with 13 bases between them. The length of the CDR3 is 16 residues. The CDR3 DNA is TGTGCCAGCAGTTTGAAGTTTGACGGGAGCAATCAGCCCCAGCATTTT. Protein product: CASSLKFDGSNQPQHF.

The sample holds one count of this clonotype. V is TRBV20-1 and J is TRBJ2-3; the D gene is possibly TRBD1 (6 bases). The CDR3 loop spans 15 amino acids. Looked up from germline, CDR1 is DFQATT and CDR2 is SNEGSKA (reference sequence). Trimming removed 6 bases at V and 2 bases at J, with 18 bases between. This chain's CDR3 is CSASRTGRSTDTQYF. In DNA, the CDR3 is TGCAGTGCCTCGCGAACAGGGAGATCCACAGATACGCAGTATTTT.

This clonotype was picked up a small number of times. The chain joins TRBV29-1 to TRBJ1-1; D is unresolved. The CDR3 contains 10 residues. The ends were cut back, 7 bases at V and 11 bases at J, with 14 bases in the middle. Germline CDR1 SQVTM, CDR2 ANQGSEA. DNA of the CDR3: TGCAGCGCCACGGCAGAAAGGGCTTTCTTT. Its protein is CSATAERAFF. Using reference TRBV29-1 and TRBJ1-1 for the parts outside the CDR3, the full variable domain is SAVISQKPSRDICQRGTSLTIQCQVDSQVTMMFWYRQQPGQSLTLIATANQGSEATYESGFVIDKFPISRPNLTFSTLTVSNMSPEDSSIYLCSATAERAFFGQGTRLTVV.

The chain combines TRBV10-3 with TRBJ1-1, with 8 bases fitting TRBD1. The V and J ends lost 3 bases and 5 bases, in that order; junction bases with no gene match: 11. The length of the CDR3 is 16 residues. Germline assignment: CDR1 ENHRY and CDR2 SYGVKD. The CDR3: CAISDAIGQGGTEAFF. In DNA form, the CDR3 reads TGTGCCATCAGTGACGCAATAGGACAGGGAGGAACTGAAGCTTTCTTT.